This TCR beta chain was recovered during a study of chemoradiotherapy in HPV16-positive cancers. Some clones are missing from TCRdb's copy, which holds only in-frame ones; the method was immunoSEQ multiplex PCR. Of about 14,000 clones detected, roughly 91% appear once; the ten largest clones hold 2.5% to 3.5%. CDR1 SGHAT and CDR2 FQDESV come from the germline V gene (reference sequence). CDR3 length equals 14 residues. J was trimmed by 2 bases and V by 6 bases; bases with no gene match: 3. This sequence joins TRBV11-1 and TRBJ1-3; 8 bases match TRBD1. The material was blood, obtained from a patient who underwent chemoradiotherapy. The sequence was obtained from a human donor with HPV-associated anogenital cancer. CDR3 protein: CASRRQGTGNTIYF. DNA for the CDR3: TGTGCCAGCAGGCGACAGGGGACTGGAAACACCATATATTTT.